This TCR beta chain was obtained from a study of cytomegalovirus exposure and HLA in healthy donors (dated by TCRdb to the late 2010s). Context from the whole study: In an earlier analysis of roughly 590 of the donors, under 300 Gb of sequence data and roughly 100 million unique TCR beta sequences from 180 million or so T cells were reported. Because of strong linkage in the cohort, roughly five DR-DQ haplotypes were treated as single units for association and clustering. Roughly 300 gigabases of sequencing data and 70 million to 100 million unique TCR sequences made up an early release that covered some 640 HLA-typed donors. Both class I and class II loci were covered by HLA typing, at four-digit resolution. Alongside the repertoire data, information on donor age, sex, ethnicity and CMV serostatus was compiled. A separate validation cohort of 100 to 150 different subjects was used in addition to the 666-subject first cohort. The study used immunosequencing to profile the T cell repertoires of under 700 subjects and linked those repertoires to cytomegalovirus serostatus. The genetic ancestry cluster associated with self-reported Caucasian donors included over 80% of the roughly 400 genotyped donors. The number of typed donors differed by locus: about 629-640 for A, B, C, DRB1 and DQB1; some 500 for DQA1; roughly 600 for DPA1; and about 470 for DPB1. In a later genetic analysis, genome-wide SNP genotypes for about 60% of the 666 donors were used, and that subset was treated as a discovery cohort. An earlier analysis of 587 of the donors used high-throughput TCR beta sequencing to judge whether each TCR beta V gene segment behaved as functional or pseudogenic. To predict cytomegalovirus infection status, the study combined high-throughput TCR immunosequencing, statistical association of individual TCRs with disease status, and machine learning. On average, approximately 250,000 unique TCR beta nucleotide sequences were sequenced per donor among several hundred genotyped donors of the cohort, with roughly 18% of those sequences being non-productive. The study was designed to test whether signatures of past pathogen exposure could be identified by cataloging public T cell receptors. Rather than using new phenotypic data, the later analysis identified candidate immune exposures from TCR beta sequences and from how often those sequences occurred across donors. All discovery cohort repertoires had been generated using a single sequencing platform. In a later analysis, previously published TCR beta repertoires from 550 to 750 donors were re-analyzed and high-resolution HLA genotyping was added so that TCR occurrence patterns could be studied.

A note on this clone: Its antigen remains undetermined. No much larger clone exists at a distance of one base, and base qualities are not known.

CDR1 and CDR2, per the germline V gene (reference sequence), are MNHEY and SMNVEV. Trimming accounts for 3 bases at V and 3 bases at J, while the number of junction bases matched to no gene is 7. Including the terminal cysteine and phenylalanine, the CDR3 comprises 15 residues. Here the CDR3 DNA is all that survives: 45 bases in frame from base 1. Here is what the overall study found, with its caveats: An earlier analysis of approximately 600 of the donors showed that most TCR beta V segments appeared in productive rearrangements either about 90% or about 30% of the time, which broadly matched IMGT annotations. When HLA alleles, especially DR and DQ, strongly co-occurred, TCR associations were difficult to assign to individual alleles. A later analysis found that HLA-associated TCR beta chains were more clonally expanded and had lower generation probabilities than equally common non-associated chains. According to a later analysis, most CMV-associated TCR beta chains appeared to be HLA-restricted, and the HLA associations seemed to be driven largely by CMV exposure. The study listed around 160 TCR beta chains as associated with cytomegalovirus. A further reported finding was that TCR beta sequences accurately predicted the HLA-A and HLA-B alleles for most subjects in the first cohort. Because counts were too low, around 18 rarely observed V segments, including chromosome 9 orphons, were left out of the earlier analysis of over 550 of the donors. At a false discovery rate of 0.05, a later analysis linked about 17,000 TCR beta sequences to specific HLA alleles. In a later genetic analysis, fewer N-insertions in productive TCRs were reported among donors in an Asian-associated ancestry cluster than the approximately 670-donor mean. In vitro tests confirmed that a few of the cytomegalovirus-associated TCR beta chains recognize cytomegalovirus antigens. An association between a missense DCLRE1C variant and V-gene and J-gene trimming of TCR beta chains was found in a later genetic analysis and replicated in an independent cohort. The classifier was reported to diagnose cytomegalovirus status with high specificity and sensitivity in both the original and validation cohorts. HLA typing was unavailable for some donors at each locus, so association tests used only the typed subset. Several of the top co-occurrence clusters appeared to be linked to parvovirus B19, influenza, CMV and Epstein-Barr virus, according to a later analysis. According to a later analysis, TCR association rates differed among HLA loci, with DRB1 alleles showing the most associated TCRs and HLA-C alleles showing the fewest. Correlated functional status among segregating V segments might reflect linkage disequilibrium, but an unknown experimental factor could not be ruled out. The only immune exposure information available for the cohort was CMV serostatus. Presence/absence analyses assumed roughly uniform sequencing depth across donors, an assumption that may not hold. A group of highly shared sequence variants was considered likely to be a technical artifact of the sequencing pipeline. Most TCR sequences were observed very rarely across donors, whereas some public TCRs were present in many individuals. Some IMGT-functional V segments, including TRBV6-2 and TRBV6-3, could not be distinguished by the 87-base-pair reads and were therefore excluded. It was suggested by the authors that the approach could potentially be generalized to other disease states and immunological phenotypes. The cohort was sequenced for TCR beta chains only, and without alpha or paired-chain data the features that could be detected were limited.

Libraries came from the immunoSEQ multiplex PCR assay. For the multiplex PCR, a mixture combining 60 forward primers for TCR Vbeta segments and 13 reverse primers for TCR Jbeta segments was used. The CDR3 region of rearranged TCR beta genes was amplified from genomic DNA with a multiplex PCR assay. On the Illumina HiSeq System, the amplified TCR beta libraries were sequenced as 87-base-pair reads. The paper's data handling went like this. Across the 670 or so repertoires, a later analysis counted tens of millions of unique TCR beta chains, approximately 12 million of which were shared by at least two donors. A nearest-neighbor algorithm error-corrected the raw reads and collapsed the reads into unique sequences, merging closely related sequences to remove PCR and sequencing errors. Alignment of CDR3 sequences to IMGT reference sequences was used to assign V, D and J gene segments. For a sequence to be retained, at least a six-nucleotide match to both a V gene segment and a J gene segment was required. Rearrangements were classified as productive when the CDR3 lacked stop codons and remained in frame with V and J, and all other rearrangements were classified as non-productive. Following IMGT convention, CDR3 was defined as the stretch from the second conserved V-encoded cysteine to the conserved J-encoded phenylalanine. The earlier analysis of about 610 of the donors excluded any sequence lacking an unambiguous match to a single V gene segment. An earlier analysis of several hundred of the donors called V segments functional above 56.7% productive rearrangements and segregating when the between-donor standard deviation exceeded 5%. To diagnose cytomegalovirus status from the catalog of TCR beta chain sequences, a statistical classification framework was built. In a later analysis, V and J genes were assigned by comparing TCR nucleotide sequences against IMGT/GENE-DB human TR gene sequences. A later analysis assigned CDR3 sequences and most-parsimonious VDJ recombination scenarios with the TCRdist pipeline. In a later analysis, each TCR beta chain was defined by its CDR3 amino acid sequence together with its V-gene family, and reads without a unique V-gene family were excluded. In a later analysis, 450 to 600 highly shared, low-generation-probability nucleotide sequences were removed to address suspected cross-contamination and a sequencing artifact. In a later analysis, a clonal expansion index was calculated for each public chain from normalized within-repertoire ranks of inferred template counts. In a later analysis, generation probabilities were computed with a VDJ recombination model fitted to out-of-frame rearrangements, and the resulting probabilities were checked against IGoR. In a later analysis, TCR-TCR, TCR-HLA and TCR-CMV co-occurrence was scored with hypergeometric tests, and a repertoire-size bias correction was applied to TCR pairs. To estimate false discovery rates, a later analysis permuted the HLA or CMV assignments 20 times. In a later analysis, co-occurring TCRs were grouped using DBSCAN, and TCRdist sequence similarity was added for clustering within HLA-allele-positive subsets. For co-occurrence clustering, repertoires with fewer than 30,000 or more than 120,000 public chains were excluded, along with four to six repertoires with anomalous nucleotide sharing. TCRdb obtained this table from immuneACCESS and retained in-frame rearrangements with V and J assigned. These tables miss some clones; where compared with another copy, unresolved V genes account for less than half of the shortfall, and the remainder is unexplained. That table gives V, J and clone size, and the DNA gave D and trimming. This sample is represented by over 150,000 clones; approximately 75% of them were singletons. The ten largest clones represent 2% to 2.5% of the sample.

The cohort consisted of 666 healthy bone marrow donors. At the time of sampling, every cohort member was nominally healthy, though immune exposures that went unrecorded were likely present. The donor was CMV seropositive and belonged to the group of about 290 seropositive cohort members. Each donor provided a peripheral blood sample, and peripheral blood mononuclear cells were used for TCR beta sequencing. The Qiagen DNeasy Blood Extraction Kit was used to extract genomic DNA from the blood cell samples. The specimen sequenced was PBMCs. This TCR derives from a man aged 50-59 years in good health and CMV-seropositive. The V gene is TRBV27 and the J gene is TRBJ1-1; 7 bases in the middle match TRBD1. At the DNA level, the sequence is TGTGCCAGCAGTTTCTCGGACAGGCTGGACACTGAAGCTTTCTTT. It is translated as CASSFSDRLDTEAFF.